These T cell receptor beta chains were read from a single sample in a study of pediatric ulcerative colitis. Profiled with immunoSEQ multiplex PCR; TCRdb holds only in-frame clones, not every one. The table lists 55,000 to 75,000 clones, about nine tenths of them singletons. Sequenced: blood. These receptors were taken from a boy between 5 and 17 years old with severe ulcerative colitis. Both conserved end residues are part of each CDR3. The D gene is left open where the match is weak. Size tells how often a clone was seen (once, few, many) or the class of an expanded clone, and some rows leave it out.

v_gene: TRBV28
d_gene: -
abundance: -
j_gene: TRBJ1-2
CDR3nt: TGTGCCAGCAGCGGACTCCAGGGAACCTATGGCTACACCTTC
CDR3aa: CASSGLQGTYGYTF

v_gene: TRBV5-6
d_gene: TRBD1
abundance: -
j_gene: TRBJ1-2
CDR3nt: TGTGCCAGCAGCTTGAGGGCGACAGGGCTAGGGCGTGGCTACACCTTC
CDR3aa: CASSLRATGLGRGYTF

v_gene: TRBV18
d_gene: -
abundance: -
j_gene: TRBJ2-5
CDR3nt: TGTGCCAGCTCACCGTTGCGGAGTTCGGAGACCCAGTACTTC
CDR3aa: CASSPLRSSETQYF

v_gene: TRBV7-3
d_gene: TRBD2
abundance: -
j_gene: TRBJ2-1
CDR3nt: TGTGCCAGCAGCTTAGACGGCGGGAGCTCCTACAATGAGCAGTTCTTC
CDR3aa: CASSLDGGSSYNEQFF

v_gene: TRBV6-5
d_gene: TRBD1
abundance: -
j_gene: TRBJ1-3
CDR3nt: TGTGCCAGCAGTATCGACAGGGCAGGAAACACCATATATTTT
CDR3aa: CASSIDRAGNTIYF

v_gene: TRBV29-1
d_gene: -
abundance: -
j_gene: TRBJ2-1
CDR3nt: TGCAGCGTTGATGGCCTAGCTTTCGATGAGCAGTTCTTC
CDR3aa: CSVDGLAFDEQFF

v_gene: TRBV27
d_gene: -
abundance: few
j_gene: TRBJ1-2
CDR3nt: TGTGCCAGAAAGACACCCCCGGGGATCTATGGCTACACCTTC
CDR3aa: CARKTPPGIYGYTF

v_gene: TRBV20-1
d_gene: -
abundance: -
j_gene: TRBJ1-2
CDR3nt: TGCAGTGGAGGGAACTATGGCTACACCTTC
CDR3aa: CSGGNYGYTF

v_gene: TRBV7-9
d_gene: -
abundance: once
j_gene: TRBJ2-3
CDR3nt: TGTGCCAGCAGCTTAGCTCTTCCCCCGCGGAGAAGCACAGATACGCAGTATTTT
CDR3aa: CASSLALPPRRSTDTQYF

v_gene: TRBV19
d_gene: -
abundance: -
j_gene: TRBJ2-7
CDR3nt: TGTGCCAGTACCACGGGACACAACTCCTACGAGCAGTACTTC
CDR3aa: CASTTGHNSYEQYF

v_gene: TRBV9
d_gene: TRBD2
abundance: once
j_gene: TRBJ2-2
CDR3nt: TGTGCCAGCACCTGGACTAGCGGGAGTCCGAACACCGGGGAGCTGTTTTTT
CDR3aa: CASTWTSGSPNTGELFF

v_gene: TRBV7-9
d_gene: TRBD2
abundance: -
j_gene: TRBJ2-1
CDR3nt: TGTGCCAGCACGGGACTAGCGGCCCAGCATGAGCAGTTCTTC
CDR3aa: CASTGLAAQHEQFF

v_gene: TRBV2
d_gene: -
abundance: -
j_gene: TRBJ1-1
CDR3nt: TGTGCCAGCATTTTGACTGGGAACACTGAAGCTTTCTTT
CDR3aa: CASILTGNTEAFF

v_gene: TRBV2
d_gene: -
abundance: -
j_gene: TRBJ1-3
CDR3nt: TGTGCCAGCAGTGACAGGGGCAACACCATATATTTT
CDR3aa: CASSDRGNTIYF

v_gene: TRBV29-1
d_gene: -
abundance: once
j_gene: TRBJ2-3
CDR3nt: TGCAGCGTTGGGGGAGGTGGCCTCAAAAAGATAGATACGCAGTATTTT
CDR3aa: CSVGGGGLKKIDTQYF

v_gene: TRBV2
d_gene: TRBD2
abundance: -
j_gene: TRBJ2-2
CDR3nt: TGTGCCAGCAGCGAAGGGAGAGCACTAGCGGGAGAGAACACCGGGGAGCTGTTTTTT
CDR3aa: CASSEGRALAGENTGELFF

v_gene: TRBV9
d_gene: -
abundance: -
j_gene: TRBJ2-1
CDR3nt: TGTGCCAGCAGCGTAGGCGTGCTAGCATCGCGACTCAACAATGAGCAGTTCTTC
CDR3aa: CASSVGVLASRLNNEQFF

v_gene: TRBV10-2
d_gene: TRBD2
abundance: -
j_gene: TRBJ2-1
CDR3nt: TGCGCCAGCAGTGGGACTAGCGGGAGAGGCAATGAGCAGTTCTTC
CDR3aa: CASSGTSGRGNEQFF

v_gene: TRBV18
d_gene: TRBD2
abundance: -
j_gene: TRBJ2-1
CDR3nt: TGTGCCAGCTCACCCGGGACTAGCGGGAGGGCCAATGAGCAGTTCTTC
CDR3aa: CASSPGTSGRANEQFF

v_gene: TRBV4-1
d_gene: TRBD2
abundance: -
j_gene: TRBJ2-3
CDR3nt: TGCGCCAGCAGCCAAGATGCGGGAGGGATCACAGATACGCAGTATTTT
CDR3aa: CASSQDAGGITDTQYF

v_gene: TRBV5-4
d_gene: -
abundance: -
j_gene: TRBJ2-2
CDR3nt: TGTGCCAGCAGAAAGGGACAGAACACCGGGGAGCTGTTTTTT
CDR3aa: CASRKGQNTGELFF

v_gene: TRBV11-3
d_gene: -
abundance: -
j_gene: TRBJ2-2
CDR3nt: TGTGCCAGCAGCTTAAACTTTGTAGCCGGGGAGCTGTTTTTT
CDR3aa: CASSLNFVAGELFF

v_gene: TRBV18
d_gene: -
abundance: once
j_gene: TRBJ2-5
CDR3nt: TGTGCCAGCTCACTCGCTCAAGAGACCCAGTACTTC
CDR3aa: CASSLAQETQYF

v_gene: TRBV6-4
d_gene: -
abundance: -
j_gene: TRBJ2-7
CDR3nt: TGTGCCAGCAGTGAGTCTATTCGGGGATACGAGCAGTACTTC
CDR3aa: CASSESIRGYEQYF

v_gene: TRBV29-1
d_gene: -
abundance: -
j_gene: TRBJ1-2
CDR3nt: TGCAGCGTTGAACAGGGCGGCTACACCTTC
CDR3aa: CSVEQGGYTF

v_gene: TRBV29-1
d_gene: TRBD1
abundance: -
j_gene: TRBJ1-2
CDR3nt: TGCAGCGTTGAAGGGTATCGGACAGGGGCTAACTATGGCTACACCTTC
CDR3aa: CSVEGYRTGANYGYTF

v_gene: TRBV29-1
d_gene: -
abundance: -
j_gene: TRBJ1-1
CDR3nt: TGCAGCACAACAAAGGGGGACACTGAAGCTTTCTTT
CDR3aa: CSTTKGDTEAFF

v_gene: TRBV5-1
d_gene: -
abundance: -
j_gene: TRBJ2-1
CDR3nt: TGCGCCAGCAGGCCCAATCCTGGCACTAGCTCCTACAATGAGCAGTTCTTC
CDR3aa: CASRPNPGTSSYNEQFF

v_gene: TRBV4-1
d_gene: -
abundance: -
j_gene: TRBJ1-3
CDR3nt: TGCGCCAGCAGCCAAGATGCGGTCTCTGGAAACACCATATATTTT
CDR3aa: CASSQDAVSGNTIYF

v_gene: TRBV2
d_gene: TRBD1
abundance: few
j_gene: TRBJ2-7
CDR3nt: TGTGCCAGCAGTAAGTCGGGACAGCCCTACGAGCAGTACTTC
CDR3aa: CASSKSGQPYEQYF

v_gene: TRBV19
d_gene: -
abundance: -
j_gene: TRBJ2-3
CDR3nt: TGTGCCAGTAGTCGGGGGGCTAGCGGAAACACAGATACGCAGTATTTT
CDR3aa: CASSRGASGNTDTQYF

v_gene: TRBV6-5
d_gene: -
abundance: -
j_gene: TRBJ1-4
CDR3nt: TGTGCCAGCAGTTACGGGGGGCGGGACGAAAAACTGTTTTTT
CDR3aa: CASSYGGRDEKLFF

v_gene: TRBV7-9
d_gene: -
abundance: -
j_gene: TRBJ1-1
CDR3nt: TGTGCCAGCAGCTTAGGAGAGGGGGGCACTGAAGCTTTCTTT
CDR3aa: CASSLGEGGTEAFF

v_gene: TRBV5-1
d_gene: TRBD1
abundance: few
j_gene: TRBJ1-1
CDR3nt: TGCGCCAGCAGCTTGCCGACAGGGTCGAACACTGAAGCTTTCTTT
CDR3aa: CASSLPTGSNTEAFF

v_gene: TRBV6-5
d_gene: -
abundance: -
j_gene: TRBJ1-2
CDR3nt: TGTGCCAGCAGTCGACAAAGTACGGGGGCCTATGGCTACACCTTC
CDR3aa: CASSRQSTGAYGYTF

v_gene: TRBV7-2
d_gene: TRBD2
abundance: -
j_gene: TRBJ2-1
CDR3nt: TGTGCCAGCAGTCGAGTGGGGCTAGCGGGAGTTCATGAGCAGTTCTTC
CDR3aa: CASSRVGLAGVHEQFF

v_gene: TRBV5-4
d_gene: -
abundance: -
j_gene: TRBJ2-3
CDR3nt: TGTGCCAGCAGCGCCTGGGTGTGGGGCGGGAAGGACTATACGCAGTATTTT
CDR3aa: CASSAWVWGGKDYTQYF

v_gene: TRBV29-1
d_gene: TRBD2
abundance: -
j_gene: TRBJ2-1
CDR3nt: TGCAGCGTCCGATTCGGGACTAGCGGGAGCTACAATGAGCAGTTCTTC
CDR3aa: CSVRFGTSGSYNEQFF

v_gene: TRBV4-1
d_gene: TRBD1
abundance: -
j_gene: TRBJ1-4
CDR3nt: TGCGCCAGCAGCCCGGGACAGGGTGGTGAAAAACTGTTTTTT
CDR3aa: CASSPGQGGEKLFF

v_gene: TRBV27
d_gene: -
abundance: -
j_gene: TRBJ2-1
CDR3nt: TGTGCCAGCAGCTCCTCCCGGGACTCTTTCTACAATGAGCAGTTCTTC
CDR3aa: CASSSSRDSFYNEQFF

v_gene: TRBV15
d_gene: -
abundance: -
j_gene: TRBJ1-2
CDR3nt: TGTGCCACCAGCCCGGGTCAGGAGACAATGGATGGCTACACCTTC
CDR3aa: CATSPGQETMDGYTF

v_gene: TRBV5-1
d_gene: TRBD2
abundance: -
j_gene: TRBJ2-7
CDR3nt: TGCGCCAGCAGCCCTAGCGGGAGTCGCGAGCAGTACTTC
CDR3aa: CASSPSGSREQYF

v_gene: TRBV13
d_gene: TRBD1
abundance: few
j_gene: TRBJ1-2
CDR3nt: TGTGCCAGCACCCAAGGGGGCATCTATGGCTACACCTTC
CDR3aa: CASTQGGIYGYTF

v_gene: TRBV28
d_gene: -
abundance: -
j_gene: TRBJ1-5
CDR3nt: TGTGCCAGCAGTTTACAAGGCGGGAATAGCAATCAGCCCCAGCATTTT
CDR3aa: CASSLQGGNSNQPQHF

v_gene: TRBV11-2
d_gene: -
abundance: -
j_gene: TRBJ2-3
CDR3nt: TGTGCCAGCAGCTTAGAGTTCTCGAGCCCTAGCACAGATACGCAGTATTTT
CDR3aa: CASSLEFSSPSTDTQYF

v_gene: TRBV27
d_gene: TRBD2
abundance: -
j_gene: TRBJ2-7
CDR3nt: TGTGCCAGCAGTTTCTTACGGGACTACCTTTGGGAGCAGTACTTC
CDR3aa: CASSFLRDYLWEQYF

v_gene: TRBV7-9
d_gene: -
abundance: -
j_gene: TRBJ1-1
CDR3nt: TGTGCCAGCAGCTTAGAGGGTGGACAGAGTTCTGAAGCTTTCTTT
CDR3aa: CASSLEGGQSSEAFF

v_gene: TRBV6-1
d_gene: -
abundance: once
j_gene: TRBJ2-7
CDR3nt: TGTGCCAGCAGGCATGGGGACACCGCCAACTACGAGCAGTACTTC
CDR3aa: CASRHGDTANYEQYF

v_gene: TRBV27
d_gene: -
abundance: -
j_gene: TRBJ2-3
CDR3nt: TGTGCCAGCAGTTTCTTGTTTTCCGGGTCGGGGTCTGGACCCACGGGGGATACGCAGTATTTT
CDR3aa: CASSFLFSGSGSGPTGDTQYF

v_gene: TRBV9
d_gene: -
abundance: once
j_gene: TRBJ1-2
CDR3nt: TGTGCCAGCGCCCGCCCGGGGGCTGAGGGGGGCTACACCTTC
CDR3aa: CASARPGAEGGYTF

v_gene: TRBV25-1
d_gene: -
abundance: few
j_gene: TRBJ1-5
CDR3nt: TGTGCCAGCAGTGAAACCGGAGGAGCTAGCAATCAGCCCCAGCATTTT
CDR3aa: CASSETGGASNQPQHF

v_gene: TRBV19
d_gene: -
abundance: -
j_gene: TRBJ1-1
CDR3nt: TGTGCCAGTAGTTCCAGGGGATGGCCTGAAGCTTTCTTT
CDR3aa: CASSSRGWPEAFF

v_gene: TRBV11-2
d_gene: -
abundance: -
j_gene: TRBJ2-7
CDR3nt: TGTGCCAGCTCCAAGGAGGCGTTTGAGTACGAGCAGTACTTC
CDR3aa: CASSKEAFEYEQYF

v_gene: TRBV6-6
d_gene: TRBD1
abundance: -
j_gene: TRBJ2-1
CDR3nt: TGTGCCATCCGAACCACCGGGACAGGGGGCGACGATGAGCAGTTCTTC
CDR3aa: CAIRTTGTGGDDEQFF

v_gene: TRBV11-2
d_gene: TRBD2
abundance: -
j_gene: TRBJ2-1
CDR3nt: TGTGCCAGCAGCCGCACTAGCGGCTACTACAATGAGCAGTTCTTC
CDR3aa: CASSRTSGYYNEQFF